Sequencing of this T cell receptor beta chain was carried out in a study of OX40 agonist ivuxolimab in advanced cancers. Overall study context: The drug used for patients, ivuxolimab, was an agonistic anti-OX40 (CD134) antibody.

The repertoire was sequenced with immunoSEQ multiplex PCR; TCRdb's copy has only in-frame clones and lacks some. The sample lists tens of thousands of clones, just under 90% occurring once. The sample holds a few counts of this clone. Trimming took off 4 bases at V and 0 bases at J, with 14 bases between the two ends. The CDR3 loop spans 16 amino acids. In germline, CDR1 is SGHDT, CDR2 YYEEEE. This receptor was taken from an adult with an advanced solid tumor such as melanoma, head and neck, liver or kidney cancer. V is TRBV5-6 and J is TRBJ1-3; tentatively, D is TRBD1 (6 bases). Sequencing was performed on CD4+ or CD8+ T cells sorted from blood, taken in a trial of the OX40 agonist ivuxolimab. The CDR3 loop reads CASSLLDRPSGNTIYF. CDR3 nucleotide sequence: TGTGCCAGCAGCCTCCTGGACAGACCCTCTGGAAACACCATATATTTT.